The clone carrying this TCR beta chain showed up many times. Unique molecular identifiers were used to barcode this TCRbeta library. Via MiXCR, TCRdb re-called the PCR reads, giving one row per CDR3 protein. The repertoire holds hundreds of thousands of distinct CDR3 sequences, with approximately 8% as singletons. The CDR3 covers 18 residues. The germline V gene has CDR1 ENHRY and CDR2 SYGVKD. V lost 4 bases, J lost 4 bases, and 14 bases stayed unmatched. The data derive from a study of T-cell reconstitution after alpha-beta-depleted transplantation in children. Sequenced here: PBMCs, mostly from graft donor cells, sampled 180 days after TCRalphabeta/CD19-depleted stem cell transplant. This receptor was identified in a male patient younger than 18 who had a stem cell transplant for acute lymphoblastic leukemia, so the T cells may come from the graft donor. V gene TRBV10-3 combines with J gene TRBJ2-2, with 8 bases that match TRBD2. CDR3 in DNA: TGTGCCATCAGTGTAATCGAGCTAGCGGGTCTTTCCACCGGGGAGCTGTTTTTT. Residues: CAISVIELAGLSTGELFF.